Presented here are 28 T cell receptor beta chains from one specimen sequenced in a study of CD8+CD57+ T cells in acquired aplastic anemia. Genomic DNA served as template for TCR beta VDJ and CDR3 profiling. TCRdb ran MiXCR on the reads and lists one entry per CDR3 protein. Counted here are 210,000 or so distinct CDR3 sequences, roughly 45% occurring once; the ten biggest clones make up about 20%. CD8+CD57+ cell expansion had been shown by flow cytometry in patients chosen for sequencing. The specimen sequenced was sorted CD4+, CD8+, or CD8+CD57+ T cells (not recorded which) from PBMCs. These receptors came from a human donor with aplastic anemia.

This clonotype was counted many times. The chain carries TRBV5-1 and TRBJ2-5, with TRBD1 matching 8 bases. V lost 4 bases, J lost 4 bases, and 12 bases stayed unmatched. CDR1 and CDR2 (germline): SGHRS, YFSETQ. The CDR3 totals 16 residues. CDR3 nucleotides: TGCGCCAGCAGCCCTCAGGGGGCTAGCTGGTCAGAGACCCAGTACTTC. This codes for CASSPQGASWSETQYF.

This chain connects TRBV20-1 to TRBJ2-1; 8 bases map to TRBD1. With 6 bases clipped from V and 6 bases from J, the junction kept 13 bases outside the gene matches. Germline lookup yields CDR1 DFQATT and CDR2 SNEGSKA (reference sequence). The CDR3 is 15 residues long. CDR3 loop: CSAARGQGARNEQFF. As DNA, the CDR3 is TGCAGTGCGGCCCGGGGGCAGGGGGCGCGCAATGAGCAGTTCTTC.

This clonotype has a count of ten or more. CDR3 amino acids: CASSPSSAGNTEAFF. The CDR3 DNA sequence: TGTGCCAGCAGTCCGTCGAGCGCAGGGAACACTGAAGCTTTCTTT. This sequence joins TRBV6-6 and TRBJ1-1; no reliable D call. Trimming removed 5 bases from V and 1 base from J, with 14 bases in between. The CDR3 has 15 residues. Germline assignment: CDR1 MNHNY and CDR2 SVGAGI (reference sequence).

To note about this clonotype: A read error may explain this, as a much larger clone is one base away. The V call is TRBV11-2, the J call TRBJ2-6; D is possibly TRBD1 (5 bases). Germline V gene data show CDR1 as SGHAT and CDR2 as FQNNGV. The CDR3 has 17 amino acids. CDR3 nucleotide sequence: TGTGCCAGCAGCTTAGGACCTAGGGCCACTGGGGCCAACGTCCTGGCTTTC. It yields the protein CASSLGPRATGANVLAF.

The J gene is TRBJ2-3, the V gene TRBV7-9, with 7 nucleotides matching TRBD1. Germline V gene sequence: CDR1 SEHNR, CDR2 FQNEAQ (reference sequence). The ends lost 6 bases at V and 8 bases at J; junction bases unmatched: 5. The CDR3 consists of 12 residues. The CDR3 nucleotides are TGTGCCAGCAGAATGGGACAGAGTACGCAGTATTTT. It is translated as CASRMGQSTQYF.

Concerning this clonotype: The junction does not match germline at one end; this may be a read error. The chain employs TRBV5-1 and TRBJ1-4; 8 nucleotides match TRBD1. The CDR3 is 16 amino acids. CDR1 is SGHRS and CDR2 is YFSETQ in the germline V gene. CDR3 bases: TGTGCCAGCAGGGGGACAGGTCCCGCAACTAATGAAAAACTGTTTTTT. Its translation is CASRGTGPATNEKLFF.

This clonotype was recorded many times. This sequence joins TRBV19 and TRBJ1-1; D call uncertain. Deletions cut 4 bases from V and 8 bases from J, with 20 bases between. CDR1 is LNHDA, CDR2 SQIVND, per germline (reference sequence). This CDR3 contains 15 residues. The CDR3 is CASSTRDTVNREAFF. The CDR3 nucleotides are TGTGCCAGTAGTACTCGCGACACCGTGAATAGGGAAGCTTTCTTT.

This clonotype was recorded at least ten times. The J gene is TRBJ2-2, the V gene TRBV7-3, with 9 bases fitting TRBD1. This CDR3 has 15 residues. V trimming: 4 bases; J trimming: 3 bases; junction bases outside the gene matches: 3. Looked up from germline, CDR1 is SGHTA and CDR2 is FQGTGA. CDR3 protein: CASSSTGGDTGELFF. The CDR3 DNA follows: TGTGCCAGCAGCTCCACAGGGGGCGACACCGGGGAGCTGTTTTTT.

The chain employs TRBV19 and TRBJ1-1; D is ambiguous. Germline V CDR1 and CDR2: LNHDA, SQIVND (reference sequence). The CDR3 covers 13 residues. V shed 6 bases and J shed 1 base, with 9 bases lying between them. The CDR3 sequence is CASRTGRNTEAFF. The CDR3 DNA follows: TGTGCCAGTAGAACCGGGAGGAACACTGAAGCTTTCTTT.

This clonotype has more than one count but fewer than ten. The chain has TRBV20-1 and TRBJ2-7; TRBD1 is a possible D gene (8 bases). CDR3 length: 14 residues. The germline gives CDR1 DFQATT, CDR2 SNEGSKA (reference sequence). Trimming took 6 bases from V and 7 from J, leaving 22 bases between them. The CDR3 reads CSASSQQGGEEQYF. DNA for the CDR3: TGCAGTGCCAGTAGTCAACAGGGGGGGGAAGAGCAGTACTTC.

V and J are TRBV12-3 or TRBV12-4 and TRBJ1-1; D is ambiguous. This CDR3 contains 14 residues. The V gene lost 4 bases and the J gene lost 1 base, with 10 bases spanning the gap. The CDR3 loop is CASSSPPGNTEAFF. The CDR3 nucleotides read TGTGCCAGCAGTTCACCCCCGGGGAACACTGAAGCTTTCTTT.

This chain uses TRBV12-3 or TRBV12-4 with TRBJ2-3; D might be TRBD1 (6 bases). CDR3 size: 20 residues. Trimming shortened V by 2 bases and J by 4 bases, and 28 bases separated the two germline ends. CDR3 DNA: TGTGCCAGCAGTTTACCGCCTATCAACTTACAGGGCGGATATCCAGATACGCAGTATTTT. Encoded protein: CASSLPPINLQGGYPDTQYF.

For this clonotype: Relative to the germline gene, one junction end is altered; a read error may explain this. The chain employs TRBV25-1 and TRBJ2-7, with 7 positions matching TRBD2. Germline assignment: CDR1 MGHDK and CDR2 SYGVNS. The CDR3 has 14 amino acids. The CDR3 region has the DNA TGCGCCAGCAGCACCGGGGGAGGGTTCAACGAGCAGTACTTC. Its protein product is CASSTGGGFNEQYF.

The chain recombines TRBV7-8 with TRBJ1-5; no clear D. The CDR3 is 15 amino acids. Germline CDR1 is SGHVS and CDR2 is FQNEAQ. Trimming stripped 2 bases from V and 1 base from J, with 9 bases between. CDR3 in DNA: TGTGCCAGCAGCTTAATATCCAGAAGCAATCAGCCCCAGCATTTT. It translates to CASSLISRSNQPQHF. Full variable domain (remainder filled in from reference TRBV7-8 and TRBJ1-5): GAGVSQSPRYKVAKRGQDVALRCDPISGHVSLFWYQQALGQGPEFLTYFQNEAQLDKSGLPSDRFFAERPEGSVSTLKIQRTQQEDSAVYLCASSLISRSNQPQHFGDGTRLSIL.

CDR3 loop: CASSSRGPETQHF. CDR3 nucleotide sequence: TGTGCCAGCAGCTCAAGGGGGCCGGAGACCCAGCATTTT. This chain uses TRBV7-2 with TRBJ1-5; 7 nucleotides agree with TRBD1. V shed 4 bases and J 11 bases; nucleotides not matched to a gene: 8. The CDR3 has 13 residues. CDR1 and CDR2 (germline): SGHTA, FQGNSA.

Many counts were recorded for this clonotype. The chain carries TRBV5-1 and TRBJ2-1; D perhaps matches TRBD1 (6 bases). Trimming removed 4 bases from V and 8 bases from J, with 16 bases in between. The V gene's germline CDR1 is SGHRS and CDR2 YFSETQ. CDR3 length: 14 amino acids. The DNA for the CDR3 is TGCGCCAGCAGCCTACCGACAGGAGGTCATGAGCAGTTCTTC. Translating it yields CASSLPTGGHEQFF.

This clonotype was seen a handful of times. The chain couples TRBV25-1 to TRBJ1-2; D is uncertain. The CDR3 runs to 12 residues. Germline V gene lookup returns CDR1 MGHDK and CDR2 SYGVNS. V was pared by 5 bases and J by 2 bases, with 6 bases between. As DNA, the CDR3 is TGTGCCAGCAGTTTGCAGAACTATGGCTACACCTTC. It translates to CASSLQNYGYTF.

The genes are TRBV5-1 and TRBJ2-5, with TRBD1 matching over 9 bases. The germline V gene encodes CDR1 SGHRS and CDR2 YFSETQ. Trimming removed 4 bases from V and 2 bases from J; junction bases left unmatched: 9. The CDR3 spans 16 residues. CDR3 sequence: CASSQYGTGKQETQYF. CDR3 in DNA: TGCGCCAGCAGCCAGTACGGGACAGGGAAGCAAGAGACCCAGTACTTC.

In this sample, this clonotype turned up many times. The gene calls are TRBV19 and TRBJ2-2; perhaps TRBD1 as D (6 bases). V gave up 1 base and J gave up 7 bases, with 13 bases separating them. Germline-derived CDR1 and CDR2 are LNHDA and SQIVND (reference sequence). CDR3 length: 15 residues. The CDR3 nucleotides are TGTGCCAGTAGTATAGTACAGGGTCCCGGCGGGGAGCTGTTTTTT. Translation: CASSIVQGPGGELFF.

This chain joins TRBV7-9 and TRBJ1-6, with TRBD1 matching 10 bases. The junction had 8 bases not matched to a gene; V was cut back by 5 bases and J by 7 bases. CDR1 SEHNR and CDR2 FQNEAQ come from the germline V gene (reference sequence). The CDR3 extends over 16 amino acids. CDR3 bases: TGTGCCAGCAGCCAACCGGGACAGGGGAGCAATTCACCCCTCCACTTT. The encoded protein is CASSQPGQGSNSPLHF.

Of note for this clonotype: One junction end does not reproduce the germline sequence, and a read error may be involved. This chain connects TRBV2 to TRBJ2-3; the D gene could be TRBD1 or TRBD2 (5 bases each). The CDR3 has 14 amino acids. Germline CDR1 is SNHLY and CDR2 is FYNNEI. The CDR3 region has the DNA TGTGCCACCAGTGAACAGGACTGGACAGATACGCAGTATTTT. Encoded protein: CATSEQDWTDTQYF.

The chain employs TRBV10-3 and TRBJ2-7; D gene unclear. The J call is uncertain, as TRBJ2-1 better fits the DNA end. This CDR3 has 15 amino acids. Looked up from germline, CDR1 is ENHRY and CDR2 is SYGVKD. The DNA of the CDR3 is TGTGCCATCAGTGTTCATAGTGCCCCTTACAATGAGCAGTTCTTC. Protein product: CAISVHSAPYNEQFF.

At least ten counts were recorded for this clonotype. The chain joins TRBV5-8 to TRBJ1-5; D is uncertain. This CDR3 spans 15 amino acids. V was trimmed by 0 bases and J by 0 bases, leaving 7 bases between them. CDR1 and CDR2 (germline): SGHTS, YDEGEE. CDR3 coding DNA: TGTGCCAGCAGCTTGGGTGTTTATAGCAATCAGCCCCAGCATTTT. It encodes CASSLGVYSNQPQHF. The entire variable domain, with the rest obtained from reference TRBV5-8 and TRBJ1-5, is as follows: EAGVTQSPTHLIKTRGQQATLRCSPISGHTSVYWYQQALGLGLQFLLWYDEGEERNRGNFPPRFSGRQFPNYSSELNVNALELEDSALYLCASSLGVYSNQPQHFGDGTRLSIL.

Ten or more counts support this clonotype. The V call is TRBV2, the J call TRBJ1-1; D might be TRBD1 (5 bases). The V end was cut by 5 bases, the J end by 2 bases, with 12 bases between. This CDR3 is 14 amino acids long. Germline V gene sequence: CDR1 SNHLY, CDR2 FYNNEI. The CDR3 loop reads CASSPQQDNTEAFF. CDR3 DNA: TGTGCCAGCAGTCCCCAACAGGACAACACTGAAGCTTTCTTT.

Many counts were recorded for this clonotype. This sequence joins TRBV15 and TRBJ1-2; D is perhaps TRBD1 (5 bases). Trimming took 0 bases from V and 7 from J, leaving 21 bases between them. Germline V CDR1 and CDR2: LNHNV, YYDKDF (reference sequence). The CDR3 is 17 amino acids. The CDR3 bases are TGTGCCACCAGCAGAGACCCCGGGACGGCCTACGGGTCTGGCTACACCTTC. Protein sequence: CATSRDPGTAYGSGYTF.

This clonotype has more than one count but fewer than ten. The chain employs TRBV7-6 and TRBJ2-1, with 8 nucleotides matching TRBD2. The CDR3 sequence is 15 residues long. Germline V gene data show CDR1 as SGHVS and CDR2 as FNYEAQ. With 4 bases clipped from V and 5 bases from J, the junction kept 7 bases outside the gene matches. The CDR3 loop is CASSSVSGGHNEQFF. The CDR3 coding sequence is TGTGCCAGCAGCTCAGTCAGCGGGGGCCACAATGAGCAGTTCTTC. Drawing the rest from reference TRBV7-6 and TRBJ2-1, the complete variable domain is GAGVSQSPRYKVTKRGQDVALRCDPISGHVSLYWYRQALGQGPEFLTYFNYEAQQDKSGLPNDRFSAERPEGSISTLTIQRTEQRDSAMYRCASSSVSGGHNEQFFGPGTRLTVL.

The chain employs TRBV10-3 and TRBJ2-7; no clear D gene. Trimming left V 3 bases short and J 0 bases short, with 9 bases between. This CDR3 region has 14 residues. Germline CDR1 and CDR2: ENHRY and SYGVKD. Written as DNA, the CDR3 is TGTGCCATCAGTGACCAACTGAGCTCCTACGAGCAGTACTTC. Translated, it gives CAISDQLSSYEQYF.

This clonotype was counted many times. This sequence joins TRBV2 and TRBJ1-4; D is perhaps TRBD1 (6 bases). The CDR3 has 14 residues. V lost 3 bases and J 8 bases, leaving 13 bases between the germline ends. Germline V gene lookup returns CDR1 SNHLY and CDR2 FYNNEI. Here the CDR3 reads CASSDVRGGEKLFF. In DNA, the CDR3 is TGTGCCAGCAGTGACGTCAGGGGAGGCGAAAAACTGTTTTTT.